This note documents a single T cell receptor beta chain sequence. The antigen is not known. The sample originates from a study of T cell responses to AZD1222 COVID-19 vaccine. General observations from the study: Sampling captured repertoires only after the peak T cell response.

Looked up from germline, CDR1 is SGDLS and CDR2 is YYNGEE. CDR3 size: 16 residues. J was trimmed by 0 bases and V by 4 bases; bases with no gene match: 9. Data came from immunoSEQ multiplex PCR; TCRdb stores just in-frame clones and leaves some out. The table records fewer than 200,000 clones, 92% of them present only once. The sequence was obtained from an adult in good health. The chain combines TRBV9 with TRBJ1-1; 7 bases line up with TRBD1. The material sequenced was peripheral blood, taken on day 0 of MenACWY control vaccination. CDR3 sequence (DNA): TGTGCCAGCAGCCTTGGGCGGGACAGCTTGAACACTGAAGCTTTCTTT. Its translation is CASSLGRDSLNTEAFF.